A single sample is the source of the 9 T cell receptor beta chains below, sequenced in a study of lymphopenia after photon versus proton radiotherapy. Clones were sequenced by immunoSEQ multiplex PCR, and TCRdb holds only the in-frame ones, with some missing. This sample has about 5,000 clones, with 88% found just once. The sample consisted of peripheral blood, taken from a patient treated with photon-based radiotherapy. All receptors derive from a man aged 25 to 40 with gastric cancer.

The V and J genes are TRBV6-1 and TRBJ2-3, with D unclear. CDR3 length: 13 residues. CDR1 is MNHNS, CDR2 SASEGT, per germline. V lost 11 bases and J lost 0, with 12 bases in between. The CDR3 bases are TGTGCCCACTCTTCCCCTAGCACAGATACGCAGTATTTT. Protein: CAHSSPSTDTQYF.

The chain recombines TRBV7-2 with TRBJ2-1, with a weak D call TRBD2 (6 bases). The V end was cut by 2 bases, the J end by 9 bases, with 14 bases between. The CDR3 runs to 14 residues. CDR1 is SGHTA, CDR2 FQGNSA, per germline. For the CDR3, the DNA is TGTGCCAGCAGCTTAAAGGGCCCGGGGGTTGAGCAGTTCTTC. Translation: CASSLKGPGVEQFF.

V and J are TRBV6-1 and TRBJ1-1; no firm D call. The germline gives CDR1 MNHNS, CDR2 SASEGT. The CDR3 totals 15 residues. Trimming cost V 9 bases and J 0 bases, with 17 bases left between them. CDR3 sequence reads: CASPKPITLNTEAFF. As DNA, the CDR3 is TGTGCCAGTCCCAAACCCATAACCTTGAACACTGAAGCTTTCTTT.

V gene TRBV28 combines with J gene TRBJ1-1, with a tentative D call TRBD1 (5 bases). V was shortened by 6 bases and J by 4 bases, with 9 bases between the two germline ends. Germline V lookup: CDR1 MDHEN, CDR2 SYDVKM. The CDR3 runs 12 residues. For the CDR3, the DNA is TGTGCCAGCAGATCTCAGGGCACTGAAGCTTTCTTT. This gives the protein CASRSQGTEAFF. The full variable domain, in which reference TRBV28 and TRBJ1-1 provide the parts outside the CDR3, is DVKVTQSSRYLVKRTGEKVFLECVQDMDHENMFWYRQDPGLGLRLIYFSYDVKMKEKGDIPEGYSVSREKKERFSLILESASTNQTSMYLCASRSQGTEAFFGQGTRLTVV.

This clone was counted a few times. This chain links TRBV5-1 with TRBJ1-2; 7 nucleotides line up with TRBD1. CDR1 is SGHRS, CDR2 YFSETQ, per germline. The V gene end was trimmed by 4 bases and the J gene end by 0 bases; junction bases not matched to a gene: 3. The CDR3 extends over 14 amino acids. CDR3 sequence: CASSLGQANYGYTF. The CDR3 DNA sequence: TGCGCCAGCAGCCTAGGACAGGCTAACTATGGCTACACCTTC.

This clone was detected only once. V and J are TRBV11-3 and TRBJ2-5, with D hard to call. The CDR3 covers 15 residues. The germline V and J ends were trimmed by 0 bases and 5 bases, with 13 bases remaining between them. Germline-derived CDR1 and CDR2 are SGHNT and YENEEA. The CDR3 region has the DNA TGTGCCAGCAGCTTAGACCCTACTACTTGGGAGACCCAGTACTTC. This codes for CASSLDPTTWETQYF.

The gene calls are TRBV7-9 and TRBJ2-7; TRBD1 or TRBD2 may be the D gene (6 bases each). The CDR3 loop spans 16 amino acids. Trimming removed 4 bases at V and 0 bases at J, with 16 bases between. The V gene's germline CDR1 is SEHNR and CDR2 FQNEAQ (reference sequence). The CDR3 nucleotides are TGTGCCAGCAGCTCTAGAGGGGGGACCGACTCCTACGAGCAGTACTTC. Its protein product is CASSSRGGTDSYEQYF. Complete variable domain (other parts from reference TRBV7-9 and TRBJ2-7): DTGVSQNPRHKITKRGQNVTFRCDPISEHNRLYWYRQTLGQGPEFLTYFQNEAQLEKSRLLSDRFSAERPKGSFSTLEIQRTEQGDSAMYLCASSSRGGTDSYEQYFGPGTRLTVT.

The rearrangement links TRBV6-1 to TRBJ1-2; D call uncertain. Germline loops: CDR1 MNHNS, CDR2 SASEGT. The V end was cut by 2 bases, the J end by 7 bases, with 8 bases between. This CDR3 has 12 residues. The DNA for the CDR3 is TGTGCCAGCAGTGAACGTATTGGTGGCTACACCTTC. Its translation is CASSERIGGYTF.

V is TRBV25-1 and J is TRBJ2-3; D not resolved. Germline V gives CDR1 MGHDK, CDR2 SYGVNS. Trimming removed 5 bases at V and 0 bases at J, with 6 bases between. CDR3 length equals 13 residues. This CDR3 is CASSIGSTDTQYF. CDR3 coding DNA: TGTGCCAGCAGTATAGGCAGCACAGATACGCAGTATTTT.